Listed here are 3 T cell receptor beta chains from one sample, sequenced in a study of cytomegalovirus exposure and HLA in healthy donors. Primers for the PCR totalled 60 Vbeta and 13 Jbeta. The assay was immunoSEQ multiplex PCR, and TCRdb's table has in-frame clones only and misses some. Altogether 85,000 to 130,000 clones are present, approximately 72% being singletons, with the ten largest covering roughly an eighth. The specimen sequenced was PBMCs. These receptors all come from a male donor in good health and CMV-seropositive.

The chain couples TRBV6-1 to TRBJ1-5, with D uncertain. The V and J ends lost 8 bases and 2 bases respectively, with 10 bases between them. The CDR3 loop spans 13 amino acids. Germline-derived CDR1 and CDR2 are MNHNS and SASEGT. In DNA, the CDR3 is TGTGCCAGCGGGAGGCTGGGCAATCAGCCCCAGCATTTT. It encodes CASGRLGNQPQHF.

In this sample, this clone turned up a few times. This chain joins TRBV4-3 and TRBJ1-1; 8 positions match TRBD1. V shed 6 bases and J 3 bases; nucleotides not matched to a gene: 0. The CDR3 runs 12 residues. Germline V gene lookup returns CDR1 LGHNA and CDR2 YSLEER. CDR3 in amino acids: CASRTGDTEAFF. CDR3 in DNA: TGCGCCAGCAGGACAGGGGACACTGAAGCTTTCTTT.

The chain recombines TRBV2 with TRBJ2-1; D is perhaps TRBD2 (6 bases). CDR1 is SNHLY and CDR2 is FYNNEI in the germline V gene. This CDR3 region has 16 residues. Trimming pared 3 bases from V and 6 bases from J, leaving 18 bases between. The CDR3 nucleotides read TGTGCCAGCAGTGACTTTTCAAGGGTGGAGGGCAATGAGCAGTTCTTC. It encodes CASSDFSRVEGNEQFF.